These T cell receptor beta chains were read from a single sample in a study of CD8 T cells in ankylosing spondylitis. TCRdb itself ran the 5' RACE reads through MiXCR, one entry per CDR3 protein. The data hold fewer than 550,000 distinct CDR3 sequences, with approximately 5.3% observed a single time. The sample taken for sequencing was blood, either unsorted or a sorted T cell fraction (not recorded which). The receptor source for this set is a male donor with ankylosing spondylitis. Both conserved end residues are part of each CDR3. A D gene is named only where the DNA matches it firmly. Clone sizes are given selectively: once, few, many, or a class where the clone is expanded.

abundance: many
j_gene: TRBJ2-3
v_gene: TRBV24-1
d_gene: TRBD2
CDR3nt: TGTGCCACCAGTGAAGATTGGGGACTAGCGGGAGCAGATACGCAGTATTTT
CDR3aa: CATSEDWGLAGADTQYF

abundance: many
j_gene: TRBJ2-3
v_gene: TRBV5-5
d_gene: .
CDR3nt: TGTGCCAGCAGCTTGTGGGGTCCGACAGATACGCAGTATTTT
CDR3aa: CASSLWGPTDTQYF

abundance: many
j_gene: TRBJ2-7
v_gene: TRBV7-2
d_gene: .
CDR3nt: TGTGCCAGCAGCGGGACCCCCTACGAGCAGTACTTC
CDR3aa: CASSGTPYEQYF

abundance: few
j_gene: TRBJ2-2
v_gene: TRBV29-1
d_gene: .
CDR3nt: TGCAGCGTTTTCTACACCGGGGAGCTGTTTTTT
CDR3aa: CSVFYTGELFF

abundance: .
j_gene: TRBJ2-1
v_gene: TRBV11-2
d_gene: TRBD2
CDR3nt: TGTGCCAGCAGCTTAAGACTGACTAGCGGGGGCTCCTACAATGAGCAGTTCTTC
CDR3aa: CASSLRLTSGGSYNEQFF

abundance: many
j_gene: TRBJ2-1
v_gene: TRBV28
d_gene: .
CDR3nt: TGTGCCAGCGTCCTAGGGGGGACCTACAATGAGCAGTTCTTC
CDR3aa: CASVLGGTYNEQFF

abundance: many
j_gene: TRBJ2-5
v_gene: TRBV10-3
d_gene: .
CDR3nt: TGTGCCATCAGTGACTTTCGCCTCCAGTACTTC
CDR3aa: CAISDFRLQYF

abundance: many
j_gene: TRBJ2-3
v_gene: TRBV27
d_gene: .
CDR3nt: TGTGCCAGCAGTTTTGGAGATACGCAGTATTTT
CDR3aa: CASSFGDTQYF

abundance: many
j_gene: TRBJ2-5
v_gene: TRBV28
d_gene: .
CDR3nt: TGTGCCAGCAGTTTAGCAGGTCTAGTACCAGAGACCCAGTACTTC
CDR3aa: CASSLAGLVPETQYF

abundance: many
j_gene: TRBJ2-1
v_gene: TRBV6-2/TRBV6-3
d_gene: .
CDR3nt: TGTGCCAGCAGACCCGCGGGGACCTACAATGAGCAGTTCTTC
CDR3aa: CASRPAGTYNEQFF

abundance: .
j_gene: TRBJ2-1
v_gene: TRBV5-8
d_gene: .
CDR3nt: TGTGCCATGGGCTTGGTCTGGGGCGATGAGCAGTTCTTC
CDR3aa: CAMGLVWGDEQFF

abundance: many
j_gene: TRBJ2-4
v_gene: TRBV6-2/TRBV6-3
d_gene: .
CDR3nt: TGTGCCAGCATGGCGCGGGGAAACATTCAGTACTTC
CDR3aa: CASMARGNIQYF

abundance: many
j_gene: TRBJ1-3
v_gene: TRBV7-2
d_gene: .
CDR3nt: TGTGCCAGCAGCCCCAGAGGCGCTAGCATATATTTT
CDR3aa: CASSPRGASIYF

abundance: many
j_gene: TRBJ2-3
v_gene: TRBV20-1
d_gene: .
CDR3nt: TGCAGTGCCACACTAGTTGGCCCAGGGTGGACAGATACGCAGTATTTT
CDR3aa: CSATLVGPGWTDTQYF